This TCR beta chain was observed in a study of cytomegalovirus exposure and HLA in healthy donors. V was pared by 0 bases and J by 4 bases, with 9 bases between. The CDR3 runs 14 residues. CDR1 MNHEY and CDR2 SVGAGI come from the germline V gene. In the PCR, 60 Vbeta and 13 Jbeta primers were used. Libraries were prepared by immunoSEQ multiplex PCR; TCRdb keeps only in-frame clonotypes and omits some of them. This sample has around 70,000 clones, with almost 80% found just once. Regarding this clone: The antigen remains undetermined.

Whole-study findings and limits: An ancestry cluster, one associated with Asian ancestry, reportedly showed fewer N-insertions than the approximately 670-donor mean in a later analysis. The study found most TCR sequences rare, yet found some public TCRs in many donors. In a later analysis, V- and J-gene trimming of beta chains associated with a DCLRE1C missense variant, replicated independently.

The specimen sequenced was PBMCs. This chain uses TRBV6-5 with TRBJ1-1, with D unclear. This receptor was obtained from a girl aged 10-17 years in good health and CMV-seropositive. This CDR3 is CASSYSRVFTEAFF. The CDR3 coding sequence is TGTGCCAGCAGTTACTCGAGGGTTTTCACTGAAGCTTTCTTT.